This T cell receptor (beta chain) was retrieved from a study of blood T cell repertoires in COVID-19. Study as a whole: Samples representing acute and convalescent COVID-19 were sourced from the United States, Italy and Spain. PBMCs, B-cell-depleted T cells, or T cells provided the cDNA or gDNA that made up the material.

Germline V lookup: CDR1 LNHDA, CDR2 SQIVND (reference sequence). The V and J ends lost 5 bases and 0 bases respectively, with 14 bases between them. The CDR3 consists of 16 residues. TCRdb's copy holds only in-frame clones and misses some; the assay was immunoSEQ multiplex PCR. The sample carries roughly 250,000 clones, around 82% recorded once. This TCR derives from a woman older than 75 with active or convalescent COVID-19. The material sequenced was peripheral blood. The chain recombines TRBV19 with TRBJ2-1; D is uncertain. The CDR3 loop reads CASSLLPLLSYNEQFF. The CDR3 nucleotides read TGTGCCAGTAGTCTCTTACCCTTACTCTCCTACAATGAGCAGTTCTTC.